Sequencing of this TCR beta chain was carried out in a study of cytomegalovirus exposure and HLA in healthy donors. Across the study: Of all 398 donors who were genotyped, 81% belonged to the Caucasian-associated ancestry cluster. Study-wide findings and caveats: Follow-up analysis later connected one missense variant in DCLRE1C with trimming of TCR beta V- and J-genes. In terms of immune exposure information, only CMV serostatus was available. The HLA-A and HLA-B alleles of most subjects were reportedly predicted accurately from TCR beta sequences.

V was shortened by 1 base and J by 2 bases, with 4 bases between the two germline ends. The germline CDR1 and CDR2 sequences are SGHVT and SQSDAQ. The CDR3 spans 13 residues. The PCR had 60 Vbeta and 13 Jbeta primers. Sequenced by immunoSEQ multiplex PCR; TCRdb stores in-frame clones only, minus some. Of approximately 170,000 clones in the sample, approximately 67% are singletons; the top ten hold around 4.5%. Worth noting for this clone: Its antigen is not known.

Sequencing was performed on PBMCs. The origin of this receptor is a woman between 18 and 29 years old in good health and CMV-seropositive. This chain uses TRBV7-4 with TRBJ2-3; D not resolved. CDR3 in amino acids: CASSLVITDTQYF. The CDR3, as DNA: TGTGCCAGCAGCTTAGTCATCACAGATACGCAGTATTTT.